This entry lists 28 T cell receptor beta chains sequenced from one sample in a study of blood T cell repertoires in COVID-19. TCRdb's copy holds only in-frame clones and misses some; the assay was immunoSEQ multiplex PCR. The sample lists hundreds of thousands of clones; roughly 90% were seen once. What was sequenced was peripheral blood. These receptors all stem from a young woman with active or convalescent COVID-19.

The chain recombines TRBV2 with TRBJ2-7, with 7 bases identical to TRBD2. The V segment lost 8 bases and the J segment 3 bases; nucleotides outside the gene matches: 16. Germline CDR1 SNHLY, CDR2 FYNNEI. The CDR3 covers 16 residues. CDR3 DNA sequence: TGTGCCAGCTCCGACGCGGGGAGGGCCGGCTTCTACGAGCAGTACTTC. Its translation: CASSDAGRAGFYEQYF.

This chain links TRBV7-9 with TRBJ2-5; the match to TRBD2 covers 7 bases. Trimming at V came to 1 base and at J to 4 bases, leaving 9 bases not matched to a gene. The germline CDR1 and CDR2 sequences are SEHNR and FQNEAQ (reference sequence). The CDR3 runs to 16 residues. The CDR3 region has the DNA TGTGCCAGCAGCTTAGTTGGGGGAGGGCCAGGAGAGACCCAGTACTTC. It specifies CASSLVGGGPGETQYF.

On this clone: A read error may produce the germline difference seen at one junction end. CDR3 region: CASSSRVGDNVLTF. The CDR3 nucleotides read TGTGCCAGTAGTTCCAGGGTTGGGGACAACGTCCTGACTTTC. This rearrangement joins TRBV19 to TRBJ2-6, with D tentatively TRBD1 (5 bases). The CDR3 spans 14 residues. The V gene's germline CDR1 is LNHDA and CDR2 SQIVND (reference sequence).

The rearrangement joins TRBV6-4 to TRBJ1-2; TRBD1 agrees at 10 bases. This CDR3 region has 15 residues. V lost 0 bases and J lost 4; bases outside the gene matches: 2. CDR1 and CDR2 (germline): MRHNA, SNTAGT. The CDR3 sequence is CASSDSTGGAYGYTF. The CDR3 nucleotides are TGTGCCAGCAGTGACTCGACAGGGGGCGCCTATGGCTACACCTTC.

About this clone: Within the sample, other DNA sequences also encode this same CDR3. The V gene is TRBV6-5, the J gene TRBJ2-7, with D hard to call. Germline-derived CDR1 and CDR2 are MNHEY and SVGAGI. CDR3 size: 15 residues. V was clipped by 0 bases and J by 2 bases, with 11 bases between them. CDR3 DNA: TGTGCCAGCAGTTACTCTGGCGGAGCTACCTACGAGCAGTACTTC. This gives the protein CASSYSGGATYEQYF.

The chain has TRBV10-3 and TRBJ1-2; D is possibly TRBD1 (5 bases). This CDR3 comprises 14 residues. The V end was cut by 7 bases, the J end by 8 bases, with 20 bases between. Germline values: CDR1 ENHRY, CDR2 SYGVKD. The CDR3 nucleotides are TGTGCCATCACTCGGGACTCCGACCCCCGCGGCTACACCTTC. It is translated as CAITRDSDPRGYTF.

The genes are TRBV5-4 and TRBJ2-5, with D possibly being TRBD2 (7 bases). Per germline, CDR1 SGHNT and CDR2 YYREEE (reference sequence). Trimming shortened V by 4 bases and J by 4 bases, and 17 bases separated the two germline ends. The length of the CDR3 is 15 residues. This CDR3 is CASSPNREGSETQYF. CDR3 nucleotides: TGTGCCAGCAGCCCCAACAGGGAGGGATCAGAGACCCAGTACTTC. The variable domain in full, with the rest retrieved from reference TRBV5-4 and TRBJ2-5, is ETGVTQSPTHLIKTRGQQVTLRCSSQSGHNTVSWYQQALGQGPQFIFQYYREEENGRGNFPPRFSGLQFPNYSSELNVNALELDDSALYLCASSPNREGSETQYFGPGTRLLVL.

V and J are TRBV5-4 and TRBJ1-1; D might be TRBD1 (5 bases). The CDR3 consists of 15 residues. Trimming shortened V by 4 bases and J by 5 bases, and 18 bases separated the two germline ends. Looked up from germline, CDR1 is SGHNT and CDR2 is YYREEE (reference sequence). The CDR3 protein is CASSRGREKGTEAFF. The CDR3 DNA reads TGTGCCAGCAGCCGTGGAAGAGAAAAGGGGACTGAAGCTTTCTTT.

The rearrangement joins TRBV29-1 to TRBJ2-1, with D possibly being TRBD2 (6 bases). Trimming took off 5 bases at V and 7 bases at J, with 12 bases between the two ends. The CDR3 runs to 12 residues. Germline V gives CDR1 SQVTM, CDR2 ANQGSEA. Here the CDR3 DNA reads TGCAGCGTTCCCCCCGGAGGGAATGAGCAGTTCTTC. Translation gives CSVPPGGNEQFF.

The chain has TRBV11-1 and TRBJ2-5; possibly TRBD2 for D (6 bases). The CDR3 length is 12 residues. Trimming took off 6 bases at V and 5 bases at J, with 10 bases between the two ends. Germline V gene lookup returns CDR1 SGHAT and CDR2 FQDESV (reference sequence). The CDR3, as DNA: TGTGCCAGCAGTATGGGACTTGAGACCCAGTACTTC. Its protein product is CASSMGLETQYF.

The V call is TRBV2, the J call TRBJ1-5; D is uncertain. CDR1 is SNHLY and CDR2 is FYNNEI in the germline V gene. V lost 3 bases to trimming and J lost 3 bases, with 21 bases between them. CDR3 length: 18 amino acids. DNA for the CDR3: TGTGCCAGCAGTGACGGTAGGAGTCAAATTTGGTACAATCAGCCCCAGCATTTT. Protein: CASSDGRSQIWYNQPQHF.

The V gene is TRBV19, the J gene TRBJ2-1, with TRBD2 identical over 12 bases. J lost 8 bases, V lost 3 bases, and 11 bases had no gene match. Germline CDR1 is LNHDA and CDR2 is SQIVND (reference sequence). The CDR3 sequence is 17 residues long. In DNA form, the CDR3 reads TGTGCCAGTAGTATGGGGTCTAGCGGGGGGGCCGCAGATGAGCAGTTCTTC. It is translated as CASSMGSSGGAADEQFF.

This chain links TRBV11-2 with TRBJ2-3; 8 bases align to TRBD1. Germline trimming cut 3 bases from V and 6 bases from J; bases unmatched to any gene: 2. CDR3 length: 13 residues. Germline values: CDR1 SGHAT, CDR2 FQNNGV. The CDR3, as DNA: TGTGCCAGCAGCTTGACAGGGGCGGATACGCAGTATTTT. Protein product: CASSLTGADTQYF.

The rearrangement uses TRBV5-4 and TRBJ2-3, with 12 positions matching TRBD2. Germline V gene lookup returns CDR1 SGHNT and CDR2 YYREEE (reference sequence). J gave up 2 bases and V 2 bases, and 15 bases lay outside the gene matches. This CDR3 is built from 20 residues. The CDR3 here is CASSLGLAGGGYFLTDTQYF. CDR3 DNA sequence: TGTGCCAGCAGCTTAGGTCTAGCGGGGGGGGGTTACTTCCTCACAGATACGCAGTATTTT.

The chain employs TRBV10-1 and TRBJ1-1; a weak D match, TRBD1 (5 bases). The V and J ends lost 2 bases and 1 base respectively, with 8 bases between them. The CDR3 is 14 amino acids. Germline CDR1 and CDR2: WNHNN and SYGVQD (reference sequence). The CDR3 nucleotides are TGCGCCAGCAGTGAGGCAGGGAAGAACACTGAAGCTTTCTTT. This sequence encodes CASSEAGKNTEAFF.

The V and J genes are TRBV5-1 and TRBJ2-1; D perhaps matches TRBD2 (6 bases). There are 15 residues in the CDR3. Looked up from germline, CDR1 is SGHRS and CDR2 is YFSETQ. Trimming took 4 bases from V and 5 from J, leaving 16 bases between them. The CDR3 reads CASSTDLGLHNEQFF. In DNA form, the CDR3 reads TGCGCCAGCAGCACCGACTTGGGACTTCACAATGAGCAGTTCTTC. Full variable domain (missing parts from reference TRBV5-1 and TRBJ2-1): KAGVTQTPRYLIKTRGQQVTLSCSPISGHRSVSWYQQTPGQGLQFLFEYFSETQRNKGNFPGRFSGRQFSNSRSEMNVSTLELGDSALYLCASSTDLGLHNEQFFGPGTRLTVL.

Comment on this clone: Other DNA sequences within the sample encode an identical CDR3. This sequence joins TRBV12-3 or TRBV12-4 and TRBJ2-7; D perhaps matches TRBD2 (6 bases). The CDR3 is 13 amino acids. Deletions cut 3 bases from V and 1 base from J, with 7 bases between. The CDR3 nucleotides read TGTGCCAGCAGTTTTGGAGGGTCCTACGAGCAGTACTTC. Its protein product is CASSFGGSYEQYF.

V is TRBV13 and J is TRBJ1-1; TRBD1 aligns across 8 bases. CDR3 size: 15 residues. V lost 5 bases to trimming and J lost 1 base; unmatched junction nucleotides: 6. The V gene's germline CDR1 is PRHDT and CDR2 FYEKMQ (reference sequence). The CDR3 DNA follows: TGTGCCAGCAGCCAAAGAGACAGGGGGAACACTGAAGCTTTCTTT. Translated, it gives CASSQRDRGNTEAFF.

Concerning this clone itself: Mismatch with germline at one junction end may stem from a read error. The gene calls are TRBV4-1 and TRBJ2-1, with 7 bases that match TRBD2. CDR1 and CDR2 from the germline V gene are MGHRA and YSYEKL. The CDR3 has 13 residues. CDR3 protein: CASSQGDYSEEFF. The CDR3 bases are TGCGCCAGCAGCCAGGGGGACTACAGTGAGGAGTTCTTC.

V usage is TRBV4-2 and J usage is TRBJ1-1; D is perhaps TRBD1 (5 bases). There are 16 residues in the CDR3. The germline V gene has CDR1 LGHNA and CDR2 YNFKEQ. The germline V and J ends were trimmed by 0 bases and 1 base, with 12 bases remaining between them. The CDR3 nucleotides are TGTGCCAGCAGCCAAGATAGGCGGGGCCCGAACACTGAAGCTTTCTTT. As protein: CASSQDRRGPNTEAFF.

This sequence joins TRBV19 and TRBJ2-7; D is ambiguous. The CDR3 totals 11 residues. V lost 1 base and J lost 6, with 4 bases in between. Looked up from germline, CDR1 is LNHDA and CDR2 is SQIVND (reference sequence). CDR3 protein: CASSIGSEQYF. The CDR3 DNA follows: TGTGCCAGTAGTATAGGGAGCGAGCAGTACTTC.

The CDR3 loop reads CASSGVSGNEQFF. DNA for the CDR3: TGCGCCAGCAGCGGAGTTAGCGGGAATGAGCAGTTCTTC. The V gene is TRBV5-1, the J gene TRBJ2-1, with 7 bases fitting TRBD2. V lost 4 bases and J lost 7; bases outside the gene matches: 5. The length of the CDR3 is 13 residues. Germline CDR1 reads SGHRS; CDR2 reads YFSETQ.

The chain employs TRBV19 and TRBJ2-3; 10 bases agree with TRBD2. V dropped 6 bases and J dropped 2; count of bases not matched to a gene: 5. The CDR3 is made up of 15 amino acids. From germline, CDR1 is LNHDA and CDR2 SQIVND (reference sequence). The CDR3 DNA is TGTGCCAGTAGGAAGACTAGCGGGTACACAGATACGCAGTATTTT. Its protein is CASRKTSGYTDTQYF. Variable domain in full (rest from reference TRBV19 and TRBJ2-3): DGGITQSPKYLFRKEGQNVTLSCEQNLNHDAMYWYRQDPGQGLRLIYYSQIVNDFQKGDIAEGYSVSREKKESFPLTVTSAQKNPTAFYLCASRKTSGYTDTQYFGPGTRLTVL.

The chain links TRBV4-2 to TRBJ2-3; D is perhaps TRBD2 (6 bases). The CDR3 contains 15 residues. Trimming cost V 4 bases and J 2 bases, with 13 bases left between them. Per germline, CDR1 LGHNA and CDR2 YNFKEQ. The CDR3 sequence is CASSPLAGYTDTQYF. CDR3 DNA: TGTGCCAGCAGCCCCCTGGCGGGGTACACAGATACGCAGTATTTT.

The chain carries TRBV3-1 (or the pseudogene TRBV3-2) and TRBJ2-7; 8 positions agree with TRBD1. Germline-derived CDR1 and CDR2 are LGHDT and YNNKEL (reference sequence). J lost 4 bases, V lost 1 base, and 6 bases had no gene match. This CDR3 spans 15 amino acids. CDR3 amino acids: CASSQGGQGGYEQYF. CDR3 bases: TGTGCCAGCAGCCAAGGCGGACAGGGTGGGTACGAGCAGTACTTC.

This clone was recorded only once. The CDR3 DNA reads as TGTGCCAGCAGCAGGGACAGGATTGGCTACGAGCAGTACTTC. This gives the protein CASSRDRIGYEQYF. This sequence joins TRBV3-1 (or the pseudogene TRBV3-2) and TRBJ2-7, with TRBD1 matching over 8 bases. The CDR3 is made up of 14 amino acids. J lost 3 bases, V lost 5 bases, and 6 bases had no gene match. Germline assignment: CDR1 LGHDT and CDR2 YNNKEL (reference sequence).

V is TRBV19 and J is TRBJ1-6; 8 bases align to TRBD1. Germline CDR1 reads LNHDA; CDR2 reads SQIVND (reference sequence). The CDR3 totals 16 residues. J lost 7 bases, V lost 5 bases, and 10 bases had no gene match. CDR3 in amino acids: CASSLGTGPLNSPLHF. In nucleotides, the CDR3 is TGTGCCAGTAGTCTCGGGACAGGACCTTTGAATTCACCCCTCCACTTT.

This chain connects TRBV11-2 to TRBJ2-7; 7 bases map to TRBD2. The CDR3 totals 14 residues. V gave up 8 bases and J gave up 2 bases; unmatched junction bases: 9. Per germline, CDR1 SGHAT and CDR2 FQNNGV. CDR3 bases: TGTGCCAGCGGGGAGGGGCAGGGCCCCTACGAGCAGTACTTC. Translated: CASGEGQGPYEQYF. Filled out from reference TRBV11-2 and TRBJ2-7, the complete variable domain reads EAGVAQSPRYKIIEKRQSVAFWCNPISGHATLYWYQQILGQGPKLLIQFQNNGVVDDSQLPKDRFSAERLKGVDSTLKIQPAKLEDSAVYLCASGEGQGPYEQYFGPGTRLTVT.